This TCR beta chain came from a study of T cell changes during pregnancy in multiple sclerosis. Here immunoSEQ multiplex PCR was the method, and the copy in TCRdb shows in-frame clones only, minus some. The sample consists of 100,000 or so clones, roughly 93% of them appearing once. Unmatched junction bases numbered 8, after V lost 5 bases and J lost 4 bases. Germline-derived CDR1 and CDR2 are SGHVS and FNYEAQ. CDR3 size: 15 residues. The rearrangement uses TRBV7-6 and TRBJ1-3, with 7 bases that match TRBD1. Sample: peripheral blood, taken in the first trimester of pregnancy. This sequence was found in a female donor with multiple sclerosis, enrolled in a pregnancy study. The CDR3 DNA reads as TGTGCCAGCAGCCAAGTGACAGGGTCGGGAAACACCATATATTTT. It specifies CASSQVTGSGNTIYF.